These 22 T cell receptor beta chains were sequenced from one sample in a study of blood T cell repertoires in COVID-19. Profiled with immunoSEQ multiplex PCR; TCRdb holds only in-frame clones, not every one. The sample records over 35,000 clones, roughly 88% being singletons. The sample taken for sequencing was peripheral blood. The origin of the receptors is a man aged 60-69 years with active COVID-19.

V gene TRBV3-1 (or the pseudogene TRBV3-2) combines with J gene TRBJ2-7; D is possibly TRBD1 (6 bases). The CDR3 runs to 17 residues. Trimming pared 4 bases from V and 3 bases from J, leaving 22 bases between. Looked up from germline, CDR1 is LGHDT and CDR2 is YNNKEL (reference sequence). The CDR3 protein is CASSPNLRQDSFYEQYF. CDR3 coding DNA: TGTGCCAGCAGCCCGAACCTCCGACAGGACTCTTTCTACGAGCAGTACTTC.

The chain links TRBV10-3 to TRBJ2-3; TRBD1 agrees at 9 bases. The ends lost 6 bases at V and 4 bases at J; junction bases unmatched: 8. The CDR3 runs 15 residues. Germline loops: CDR1 ENHRY, CDR2 SYGVKD. The CDR3 DNA sequence: TGTGCCATCAGACCCGGGGACAGGGAGGCAGATACGCAGTATTTT. Its translation is CAIRPGDREADTQYF.

V and J are TRBV9 and TRBJ2-1; D is perhaps TRBD2 (5 bases). CDR1 and CDR2 from the germline V gene are SGDLS and YYNGEE. The V gene lost 0 bases and the J gene lost 13 bases, with 17 bases spanning the gap. CDR3 length equals 14 residues. The CDR3 protein is CASSVGAGYGNQFF. CDR3 DNA sequence: TGTGCCAGCAGCGTAGGGGCCGGATACGGGAACCAGTTCTTC.

The chain is built from TRBV9 and TRBJ1-1, with 7 bases fitting TRBD1. This CDR3 is built from 17 residues. The J segment lost 0 bases and the V segment lost 0 bases, leaving 8 bases of the junction unmatched. Germline V gene sequence: CDR1 SGDLS, CDR2 YYNGEE. The CDR3 loop is CASSVEGGSSMNTEAFF. The CDR3 DNA reads TGTGCCAGCAGCGTAGAAGGGGGCTCTTCTATGAACACTGAAGCTTTCTTT. The full variable domain, with the rest looked up from reference TRBV9 and TRBJ1-1, is DSGVTQTPKHLITATGQRVTLRCSPRSGDLSVYWYQQSLDQGLQFLIQYYNGEERAKGNILERFSAQQFPDLHSELNLSSLELGDSALYFCASSVEGGSSMNTEAFFGQGTRLTVV.

The J gene is TRBJ2-5, the V gene TRBV30; 11 bases align to TRBD2. CDR1 GTSNPN and CDR2 SVGIG come from the germline V gene (reference sequence). Unmatched junction bases numbered 12, after V lost 4 bases and J lost 5 bases. This CDR3 region has 16 residues. CDR3 in amino acids: CAWMKASGRRWETQYF. The CDR3 nucleotides are TGTGCCTGGATGAAGGCTAGCGGGAGGAGATGGGAGACCCAGTACTTC.

V gene TRBV2 combines with J gene TRBJ1-1; 7 nucleotides match TRBD1. With V trimmed by 3 bases and J by 1 base, 8 bases remained unmatched. The CDR3 has 16 amino acids. CDR1 is SNHLY and CDR2 is FYNNEI in the germline V gene. Here the CDR3 DNA reads TGTGCCAGCAGTGACGAACAGGGGTGGGGGAACACTGAAGCTTTCTTT. Translated: CASSDEQGWGNTEAFF.

This chain links TRBV6-5 with TRBJ2-2; TRBD2 aligns across 8 bases. The trim removed 5 bases at V and 7 bases at J, leaving 9 bases unmatched. From germline, CDR1 is MNHEY and CDR2 SVGAGI. The CDR3 loop spans 15 amino acids. The CDR3 region is CASSRAAGVIGELFF. The DNA for the CDR3 is TGTGCCAGCAGTCGGGCAGCGGGAGTCATCGGGGAGCTGTTTTTT.

The chain recombines TRBV19 with TRBJ2-4; 14 positions match TRBD2. Germline CDR1 is LNHDA and CDR2 is SQIVND (reference sequence). The CDR3 runs 20 residues. V lost 6 bases to trimming and J lost 1 base; unmatched junction nucleotides: 14. CDR3 nucleotides: TGTGCCAGTAGACCCGAGTCGGGACTAGCGGGAGTATCGGCCAAAAACATTCAGTACTTC. Translation gives CASRPESGLAGVSAKNIQYF.

This chain uses TRBV27 with TRBJ2-7, with 10 bases identical to TRBD1. Germline V gene lookup returns CDR1 MNHEY and CDR2 SMNVEV (reference sequence). Trimming took 3 bases from V and 2 from J; bases not matched to a gene: 4. The CDR3 loop spans 15 amino acids. CDR3 amino acids: CASSFSGTGAYEQYF. Here the CDR3 DNA reads TGTGCCAGCAGTTTTTCCGGGACAGGGGCCTACGAGCAGTACTTC.

J is TRBJ2-2 and V is TRBV3-1 (or the pseudogene TRBV3-2), with 7 positions matching TRBD2. J lost 4 bases, V lost 1 base, and 3 bases had no gene match. The CDR3 has 15 amino acids. Germline V CDR1 and CDR2: LGHDT, YNNKEL (reference sequence). CDR3 in DNA: TGTGCCAGCAGCCAAGTCCTAGCGGCCACCGGGGAGCTGTTTTTT. Translated: CASSQVLAATGELFF.

This chain connects TRBV9 to TRBJ1-6, with TRBD1 matching over 9 bases. The CDR3 extends over 17 amino acids. V lost 0 bases, J lost 8 bases, and 9 bases stayed unmatched. Germline V gene data show CDR1 as SGDLS and CDR2 as YYNGEE. The DNA for the CDR3 is TGTGCCAGCAGCGTAGGTGATGGACAGGGGTCGGATTCACCCCTCCACTTT. Its translation: CASSVGDGQGSDSPLHF. Looking up the rest from reference TRBV9 and TRBJ1-6 gives the full variable domain: DSGVTQTPKHLITATGQRVTLRCSPRSGDLSVYWYQQSLDQGLQFLIQYYNGEERAKGNILERFSAQQFPDLHSELNLSSLELGDSALYFCASSVGDGQGSDSPLHFGNGTRLTVT.

The chain has TRBV14 and TRBJ1-3; the D is unclear. The CDR3 is made up of 17 amino acids. Trimming cost V 4 bases and J 1 base, with 17 bases left between them. The V gene's germline CDR1 is SGHDN and CDR2 FVKESK. The CDR3 coding sequence is TGTGCCAGCAGCCGGATGGGCAGCGGAAGTTCTGGAAACACCATATATTTT. Protein product: CASSRMGSGSSGNTIYF.

The CDR3 DNA is TGTGCCAGCAGTTCGACTTCTAACTATGGCTACACCTTC. This encodes CASSSTSNYGYTF. This sequence joins TRBV7-9 and TRBJ1-2; D uncertain. Germline V gives CDR1 SEHNR, CDR2 FQNEAQ (reference sequence). Trimming removed 6 bases at V and 0 bases at J, with 8 bases between. This CDR3 has 13 residues.

The chain combines TRBV3-1 (or the pseudogene TRBV3-2) with TRBJ2-1; D is possibly TRBD2 (6 bases). This CDR3 has 12 amino acids. Deletions cut 1 base from V and 9 bases from J, with 7 bases between. The V gene's germline CDR1 is LGHDT and CDR2 YNNKEL (reference sequence). Written as DNA, the CDR3 is TGTGCCAGCAGCCAAGCCGGGGGTGAGCAGTTCTTC. This sequence encodes CASSQAGGEQFF.

The J gene is TRBJ1-1, the V gene TRBV5-1, with unresolved D. V was pared by 4 bases and J by 1 base, with 11 bases between. Germline V CDR1 and CDR2: SGHRS, YFSETQ. This CDR3 contains 14 residues. CDR3 protein: CASSPEVRNTEAFF. The CDR3 coding sequence is TGCGCCAGCAGCCCGGAGGTTAGGAACACTGAAGCTTTCTTT.

As for this clone: A much larger clone differs by one base, so this may be a read error. The rearrangement joins TRBV9 to TRBJ2-2; TRBD2 agrees at 9 bases. V shed 10 bases and J 7 bases; nucleotides not matched to a gene: 14. CDR1 is SGDLS, CDR2 YYNGEE, per germline. The CDR3 loop spans 15 amino acids. CDR3 sequence (DNA): TGTGCCGGCACCCGTCGGACTAGCGAGGGCGGGGAGCTGTTTTTT. This gives the protein CAGTRRTSEGGELFF.

The chain recombines TRBV6-2 or TRBV6-3 with TRBJ2-7, with TRBD2 as a possible D gene (6 bases). The CDR3 length is 13 residues. Germline CDR1 and CDR2: MNHEY and SVGEGT. Trimming took off 5 bases at V and 0 bases at J, with 8 bases between the two ends. CDR3 residues: CASSPTSSYEQYF. The DNA of the CDR3 is TGTGCCAGCAGTCCGACTAGCTCCTACGAGCAGTACTTC.

The genes are TRBV19 and TRBJ2-7, with 8 bases that match TRBD2. Per germline, CDR1 LNHDA and CDR2 SQIVND (reference sequence). The CDR3 is 14 amino acids. V was pared by 3 bases and J by 7 bases, with 8 bases of the junction left unmatched. CDR3 coding DNA: TGTGCCAGTAGTATTCAAGCGGGAGTGGGTGAGCAGTACTTC. Protein: CASSIQAGVGEQYF. The entire variable domain, with the rest obtained from reference TRBV19 and TRBJ2-7, is as follows: DGGITQSPKYLFRKEGQNVTLSCEQNLNHDAMYWYRQDPGQGLRLIYYSQIVNDFQKGDIAEGYSVSREKKESFPLTVTSAQKNPTAFYLCASSIQAGVGEQYFGPGTRLTVT.

The chain employs TRBV10-3 and TRBJ2-3; 8 nucleotides line up with TRBD1. The CDR3 spans 16 residues. J was trimmed by 0 bases and V by 2 bases; bases with no gene match: 4. Germline CDR1 is ENHRY and CDR2 is SYGVKD. The CDR3 nucleotides are TGTGCCATCAGTGAGACATGGACAGGGAGCACAGATACGCAGTATTTT. As protein: CAISETWTGSTDTQYF.

The genes are TRBV19 and TRBJ2-3; D is undetermined. Germline CDR1 is LNHDA and CDR2 is SQIVND (reference sequence). This CDR3 is 13 amino acids long. V lost 0 bases and J 4 bases, leaving 5 bases between the germline ends. Here the CDR3 reads CASSIDLSDTQYF. The CDR3 region has the DNA TGTGCCAGTAGTATAGATCTTTCAGATACGCAGTATTTT.

The genes are TRBV6-6 and TRBJ2-4; TRBD1 agrees at 8 bases. The V segment lost 8 bases and the J segment 9 bases; nucleotides outside the gene matches: 12. The CDR3 runs to 14 residues. The germline gives CDR1 MNHNY, CDR2 SVGAGI (reference sequence). CDR3 DNA sequence: TGTGCCAGCCTTTCGGGGCAGGGGGCTTTCATTCAGTACTTC. Its protein product is CASLSGQGAFIQYF.

The chain is built from TRBV5-4 and TRBJ2-3; D perhaps matches TRBD2 (6 bases). The V end lost 0 bases, the J end lost 4 bases, and 18 bases lay between the germline ends. The CDR3 is made up of 17 amino acids. CDR1 is SGHNT and CDR2 is YYREEE in the germline V gene (reference sequence). The CDR3 DNA reads TGTGCCAGCAGCTTGGATACTAGCCGAGACAGCGCAGATACGCAGTATTTT. Protein: CASSLDTSRDSADTQYF.